These 7 T cell receptor beta chains originate from one sample sequenced in a study of T cell responses to AZD1222 COVID-19 vaccine (dated by TCRdb to the early 2020s). Reading the label with the study, this specimen's time point is: baseline before first vaccination. The library was produced with the immunoSEQ multiplex PCR assay. As stored in TCRdb, this immuneACCESS dataset retains in-frame rearrangements with V and J assigned. A fraction of the clones does not appear; measured against another copy, unresolved V genes explain less than half of the discrepancy, and the remainder lacks a known reason. This sample holds 150,000 to 200,000 clones; more than 85% were observed only once. Roughly 2.3% of the sample rests with the top ten. The sequencing used peripheral blood, collected on day 0 of AZD1222 vaccination. Every receptor here comes from an adult in good health.

The chain employs TRBV28 and TRBJ1-2; possibly TRBD1 for D (6 bases). The germline V gene encodes CDR1 MDHEN and CDR2 SYDVKM. Trimming pared 4 bases from V and 1 base from J, leaving 10 bases between. The CDR3 has 14 amino acids. The CDR3 here is CASSSLQGNYGYTF. CDR3 in DNA: TGTGCCAGCAGTTCCTTACAGGGTAACTATGGCTACACCTTC.

The rearrangement links TRBV12-3 or TRBV12-4 to TRBJ1-1; no reliable D call. The CDR3 runs 11 residues. Deletions cut 7 bases from V and 5 bases from J, with 8 bases between. CDR3 loop: CASTLGTEAFF. As DNA, the CDR3 is TGTGCCAGCACCCTCGGGACTGAAGCTTTCTTT.

The chain joins TRBV24-1 to TRBJ2-7; either TRBD1 or TRBD2 may supply D (6 bases each). Germline V gives CDR1 KGHDR, CDR2 SFDVKD. With 1 base removed from V and 2 bases from J, the gap between germline ends came to 14 bases. This CDR3 region has 16 residues. Written as DNA, the CDR3 is TGTGCCACCAGTGATTTATGGGGGGACACCCCCTACGAGCAGTACTTC. This translates into CATSDLWGDTPYEQYF.

This clone was recorded only once. The chain combines TRBV7-8 with TRBJ2-2; 7 nucleotides match TRBD1. The CDR3 runs 15 residues. V shed 3 bases, J shed 4 bases, and the junction held 5 bases outside the gene matches. Germline V gives CDR1 SGHVS, CDR2 FQNEAQ. The DNA of the CDR3 is TGTGCCAGCAGCTTGACCGGGACAGCCACCGGGGAGCTGTTTTTT. Protein sequence: CASSLTGTATGELFF.

V gene TRBV6-5 combines with J gene TRBJ2-7; D remains ambiguous. The CDR3 runs to 14 residues. Trimming stripped 0 bases from V and 3 bases from J, with 9 bases between. The germline gives CDR1 MNHEY, CDR2 SVGAGI. CDR3 sequence (DNA): TGTGCCAGCAGTTACTCCCTACGTAACTACGAGCAGTACTTC. This encodes CASSYSLRNYEQYF.

The chain is built from TRBV2 and TRBJ1-1, with 7 nucleotides matching TRBD1. Germline loops: CDR1 SNHLY, CDR2 FYNNEI. The V gene end was trimmed by 6 bases and the J gene end by 7 bases; junction bases not matched to a gene: 17. The CDR3 length is 16 residues. The CDR3 is CASRRLGWGAGGEAFF. The CDR3 DNA follows: TGTGCCAGCAGGAGGCTGGGTTGGGGGGCAGGGGGTGAAGCTTTCTTT.

V and J are TRBV28 and TRBJ1-2; D gene ambiguous. The CDR3 runs to 12 residues. Germline V gives CDR1 MDHEN, CDR2 SYDVKM. V was pared by 5 bases and J by 4 bases, with 8 bases between. CDR3 sequence (DNA): TGTGCCAGCAGTCCTTTAGTCTATGGCTACACCTTC. It is translated as CASSPLVYGYTF.